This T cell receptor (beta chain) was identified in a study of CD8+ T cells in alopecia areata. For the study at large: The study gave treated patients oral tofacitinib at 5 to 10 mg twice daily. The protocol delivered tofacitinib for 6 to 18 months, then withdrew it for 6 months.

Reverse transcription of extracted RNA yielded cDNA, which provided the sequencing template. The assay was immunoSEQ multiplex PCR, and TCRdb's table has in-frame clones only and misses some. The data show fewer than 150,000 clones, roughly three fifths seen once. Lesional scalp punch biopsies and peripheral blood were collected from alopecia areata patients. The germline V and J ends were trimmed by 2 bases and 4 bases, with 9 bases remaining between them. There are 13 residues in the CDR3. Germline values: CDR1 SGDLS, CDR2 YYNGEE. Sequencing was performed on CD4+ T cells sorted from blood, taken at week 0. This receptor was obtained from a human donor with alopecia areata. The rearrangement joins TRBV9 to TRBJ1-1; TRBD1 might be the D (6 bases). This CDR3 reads CASSVKQGTEAFF. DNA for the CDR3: TGTGCCAGCAGCGTTAAACAGGGCACTGAAGCTTTCTTT.